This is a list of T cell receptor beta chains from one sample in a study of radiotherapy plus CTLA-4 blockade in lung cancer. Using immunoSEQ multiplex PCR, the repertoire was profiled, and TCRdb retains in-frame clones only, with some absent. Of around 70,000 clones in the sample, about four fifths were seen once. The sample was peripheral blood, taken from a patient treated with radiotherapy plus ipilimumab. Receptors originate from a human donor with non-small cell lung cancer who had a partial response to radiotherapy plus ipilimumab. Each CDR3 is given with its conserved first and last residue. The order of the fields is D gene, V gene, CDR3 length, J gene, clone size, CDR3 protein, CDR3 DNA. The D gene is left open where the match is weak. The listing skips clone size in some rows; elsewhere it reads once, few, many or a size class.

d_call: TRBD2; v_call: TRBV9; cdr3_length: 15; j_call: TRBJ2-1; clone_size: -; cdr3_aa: CATIFPGLAYNEQFF; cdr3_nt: TGTGCCACAATATTTCCGGGACTAGCGTACAATGAGCAGTTCTTC
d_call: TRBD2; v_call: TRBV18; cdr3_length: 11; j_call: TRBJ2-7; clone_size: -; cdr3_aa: CASQAGGDFNF; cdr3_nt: TGTGCCAGCCAGGCGGGGGGCGACTTCAACTTC
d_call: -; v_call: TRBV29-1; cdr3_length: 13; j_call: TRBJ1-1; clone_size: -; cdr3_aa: CSVEWGGLSEAFF; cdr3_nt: TGCAGCGTTGAATGGGGGGGATTATCTGAAGCTTTCTTT
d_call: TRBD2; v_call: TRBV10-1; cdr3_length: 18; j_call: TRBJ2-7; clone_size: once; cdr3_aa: CARYLGLAGARSSYEQYF; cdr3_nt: TGCGCCAGATACTTAGGACTAGCGGGAGCAAGGAGCTCCTACGAGCAGTACTTC
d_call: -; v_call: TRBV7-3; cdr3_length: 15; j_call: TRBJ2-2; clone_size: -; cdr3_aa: CASSSGTPYTGELFF; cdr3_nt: TGTGCCAGCAGCTCAGGGACTCCTTACACCGGGGAGCTGTTTTTT
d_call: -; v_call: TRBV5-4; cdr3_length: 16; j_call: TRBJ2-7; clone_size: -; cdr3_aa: CASSMDASYSSYEQYF; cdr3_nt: TGTGCCAGCAGCATGGATGCGAGCTACTCATCCTACGAGCAGTACTTC
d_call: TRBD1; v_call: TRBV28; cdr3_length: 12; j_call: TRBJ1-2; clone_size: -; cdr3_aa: CASSTGGDGYTF; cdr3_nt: TGTGCCAGCAGCACAGGGGGCGACGGCTACACCTTC
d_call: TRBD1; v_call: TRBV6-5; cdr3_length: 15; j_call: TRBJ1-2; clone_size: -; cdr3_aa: CASSYSGTGKVGYTF; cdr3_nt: TGTGCCAGCAGTTACTCCGGGACAGGGAAGGTTGGCTACACCTTC
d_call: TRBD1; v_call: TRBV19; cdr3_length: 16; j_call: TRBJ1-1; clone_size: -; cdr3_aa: CASISGDRGPNTEAFF; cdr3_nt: TGTGCCAGTATCTCAGGGGACAGGGGACCGAACACTGAAGCTTTCTTT
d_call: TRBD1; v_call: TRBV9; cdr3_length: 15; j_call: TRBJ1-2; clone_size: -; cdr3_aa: CASSVDGTGDYGYTF; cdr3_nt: TGTGCCAGCAGCGTAGACGGGACAGGGGACTATGGCTACACCTTC
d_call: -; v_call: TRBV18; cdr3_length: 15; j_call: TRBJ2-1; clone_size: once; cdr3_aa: CASSPSLGGSNEQFF; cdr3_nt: TGTGCCAGCTCACCCTCCCTCGGGGGAAGTAATGAGCAGTTCTTC
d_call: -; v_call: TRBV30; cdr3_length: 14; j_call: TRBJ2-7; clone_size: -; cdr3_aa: CAWSAGRGIYEQYF; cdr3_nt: TGTGCCTGGAGCGCTGGGAGAGGCATTTACGAGCAGTACTTC
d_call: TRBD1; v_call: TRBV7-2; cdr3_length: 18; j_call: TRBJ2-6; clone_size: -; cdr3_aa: CASSFSGTGELGANVLTF; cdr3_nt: TGTGCCAGCAGCTTTTCCGGGACAGGGGAACTCGGGGCCAACGTCCTGACTTTC
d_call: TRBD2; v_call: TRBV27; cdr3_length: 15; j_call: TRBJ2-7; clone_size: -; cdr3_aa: CASSLSGLASYEQYF; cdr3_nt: TGTGCCAGCAGTTTATCCGGACTAGCCTCCTACGAGCAGTACTTC
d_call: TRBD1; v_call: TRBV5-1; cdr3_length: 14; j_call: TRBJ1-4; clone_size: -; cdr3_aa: CASSSGTGGEKLFF; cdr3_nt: TGCGCCAGCAGTTCCGGGACAGGGGGTGAAAAACTGTTTTTT
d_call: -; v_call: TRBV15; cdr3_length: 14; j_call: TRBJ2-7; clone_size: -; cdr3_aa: CATSREPGVSEQYF; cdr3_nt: TGTGCCACCAGCAGAGAGCCAGGGGTGAGCGAGCAGTACTTC
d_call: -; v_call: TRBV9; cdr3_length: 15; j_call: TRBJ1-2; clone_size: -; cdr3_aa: CASSVGGRGRGGYTF; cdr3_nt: TGTGCCAGCAGCGTAGGAGGGAGGGGACGGGGCGGCTACACCTTC
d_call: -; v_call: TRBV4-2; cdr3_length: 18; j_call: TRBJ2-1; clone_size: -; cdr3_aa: CASSALDLATSSYNEQFF; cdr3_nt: TGTGCCAGCAGCGCCCTGGATTTAGCGACCAGCTCCTACAATGAGCAGTTCTTC
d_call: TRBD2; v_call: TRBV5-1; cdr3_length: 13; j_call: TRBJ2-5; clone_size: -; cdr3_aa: CASSTSGEVPQYF; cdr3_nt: TGCGCCAGCAGCACTAGCGGGGAGGTCCCCCAGTACTTC
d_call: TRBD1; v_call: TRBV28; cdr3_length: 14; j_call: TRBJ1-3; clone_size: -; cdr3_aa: CASSLRQGGDTIYF; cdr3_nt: TGTGCCAGCAGTCTCCGACAGGGGGGTGACACCATATATTTT
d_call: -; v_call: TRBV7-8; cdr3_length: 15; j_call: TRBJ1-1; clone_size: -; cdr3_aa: CASSITGRPNTEAFF; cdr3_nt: TGTGCCAGCAGCATCACAGGGCGCCCGAACACTGAAGCTTTCTTT
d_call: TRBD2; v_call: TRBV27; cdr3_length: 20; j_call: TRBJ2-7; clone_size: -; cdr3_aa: CASSFSSGLARRGPSYEQYF; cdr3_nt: TGTGCCAGCAGTTTCTCCTCGGGACTAGCCCGCCGTGGCCCATCCTACGAGCAGTACTTC
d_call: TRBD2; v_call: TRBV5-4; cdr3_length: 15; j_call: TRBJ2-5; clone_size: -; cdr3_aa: CASSLTSGLVETQYF; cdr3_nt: TGTGCCAGCAGCTTGACTAGCGGGTTGGTGGAGACCCAGTACTTC
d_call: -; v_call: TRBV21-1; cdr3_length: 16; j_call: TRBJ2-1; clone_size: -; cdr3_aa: CASSKVGGRVTNEQFF; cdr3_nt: TGTGCCAGCAGCAAAGTCGGCGGGAGGGTGACGAATGAGCAGTTCTTC
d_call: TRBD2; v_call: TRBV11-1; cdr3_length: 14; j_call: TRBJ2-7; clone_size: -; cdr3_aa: CASSRTGGAGEQYF; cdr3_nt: TGTGCCAGCAGCCGGACGGGGGGAGCGGGCGAGCAGTACTTC
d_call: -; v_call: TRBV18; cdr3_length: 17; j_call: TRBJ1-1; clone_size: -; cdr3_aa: CASSPPVQDYQNTEAFF; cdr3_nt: TGTGCCAGCTCACCACCGGTGCAGGACTATCAGAACACTGAAGCTTTCTTT
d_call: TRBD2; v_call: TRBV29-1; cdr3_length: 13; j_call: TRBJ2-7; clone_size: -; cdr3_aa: CSVGSGRRYEQYF; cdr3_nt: TGCAGCGTTGGGAGCGGGAGGAGGTACGAGCAGTACTTC
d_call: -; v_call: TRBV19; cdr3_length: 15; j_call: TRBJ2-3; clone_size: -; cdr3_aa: CASSIGVSITDTQYF; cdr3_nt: TGTGCCAGTAGTATCGGGGTCAGTATCACAGATACGCAGTATTTT
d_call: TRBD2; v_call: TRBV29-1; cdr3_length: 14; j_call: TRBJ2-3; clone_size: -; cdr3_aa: CSAGRGTSADTQYF; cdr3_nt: TGCAGCGCAGGCCGAGGGACTAGCGCAGATACGCAGTATTTT
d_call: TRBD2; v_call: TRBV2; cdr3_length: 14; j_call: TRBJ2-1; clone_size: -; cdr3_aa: CASSAPSGRGEQFF; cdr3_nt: TGTGCCAGCAGTGCCCCTAGCGGGAGGGGTGAGCAGTTCTTC
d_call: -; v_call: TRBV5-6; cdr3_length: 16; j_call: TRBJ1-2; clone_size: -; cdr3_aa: CASSPVGGAFNYGYTF; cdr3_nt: TGTGCCAGCAGCCCGGTAGGTGGAGCGTTTAACTATGGCTACACCTTC
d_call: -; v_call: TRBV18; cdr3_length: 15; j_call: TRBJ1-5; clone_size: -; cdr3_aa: CASSPRGPGDQPQHF; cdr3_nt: TGTGCCAGCTCCCCGCGGGGGCCGGGGGATCAGCCCCAGCATTTT
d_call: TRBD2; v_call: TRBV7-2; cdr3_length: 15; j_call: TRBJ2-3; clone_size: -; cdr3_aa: CASSPGTRGRDTQYF; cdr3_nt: TGTGCCAGCAGCCCCGGGACTAGAGGGCGAGATACGCAGTATTTT
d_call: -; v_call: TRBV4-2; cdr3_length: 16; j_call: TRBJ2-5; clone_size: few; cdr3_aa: CASSQGGSGLQETQYF; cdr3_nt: TGTGCCAGCAGCCAAGGGGGGAGCGGGCTTCAAGAGACCCAGTACTTC
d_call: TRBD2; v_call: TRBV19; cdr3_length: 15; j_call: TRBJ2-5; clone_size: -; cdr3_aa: CASSGWREGWETQYF; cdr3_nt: TGTGCCAGTAGTGGGTGGAGGGAGGGCTGGGAGACCCAGTACTTC
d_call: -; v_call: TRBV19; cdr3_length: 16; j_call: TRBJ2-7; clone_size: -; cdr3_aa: CATQGSPGAFSGEQYF; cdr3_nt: TGTGCCACCCAGGGTTCTCCAGGGGCTTTTTCTGGTGAGCAGTACTTC
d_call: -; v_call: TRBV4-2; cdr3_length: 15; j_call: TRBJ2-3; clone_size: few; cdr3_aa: CASSQTKPSTDTQYF; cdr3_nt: TGTGCCAGCAGCCAGACTAAACCTAGCACAGATACGCAGTATTTT
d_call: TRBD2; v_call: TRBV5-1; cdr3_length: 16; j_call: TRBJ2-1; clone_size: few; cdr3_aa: CASSLGELAGVDEQFF; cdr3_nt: TGCGCCAGCAGCTTGGGAGAGCTAGCGGGAGTTGATGAGCAGTTCTTC
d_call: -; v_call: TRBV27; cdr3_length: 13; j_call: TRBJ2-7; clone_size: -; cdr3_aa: CATKSLGRDEQYF; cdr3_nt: TGTGCCACCAAATCTTTGGGGAGAGACGAGCAGTACTTC
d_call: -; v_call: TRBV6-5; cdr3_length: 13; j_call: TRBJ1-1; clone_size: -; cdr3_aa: CASSGRGGTEAFF; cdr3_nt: TGTGCCAGCAGTGGTAGGGGGGGCACTGAAGCTTTCTTT
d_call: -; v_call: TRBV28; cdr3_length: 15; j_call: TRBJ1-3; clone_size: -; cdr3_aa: CASSPDRHSGNTIYF; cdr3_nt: TGTGCCAGCAGCCCCGACAGGCACTCTGGAAACACCATATATTTT
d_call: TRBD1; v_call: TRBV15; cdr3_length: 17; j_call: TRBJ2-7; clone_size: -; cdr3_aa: CATSSIGLGTGSYEQYF; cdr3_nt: TGTGCCACCAGCAGTATCGGTTTAGGGACAGGGTCCTACGAGCAGTACTTC
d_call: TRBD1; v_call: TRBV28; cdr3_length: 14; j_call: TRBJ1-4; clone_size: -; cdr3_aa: CASSGDRSGKKLFF; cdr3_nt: TGTGCCAGCAGTGGGGACAGGTCTGGTAAAAAACTGTTTTTT
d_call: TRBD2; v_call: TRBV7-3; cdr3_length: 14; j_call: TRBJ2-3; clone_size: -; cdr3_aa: CASSSTSGTDTQYF; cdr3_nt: TGTGCCAGCAGCTCTACTAGCGGGACAGATACGCAGTATTTT
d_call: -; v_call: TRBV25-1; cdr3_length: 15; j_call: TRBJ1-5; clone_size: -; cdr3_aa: CASSDTGSGNQPQHF; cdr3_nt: TGTGCCAGCAGTGACACAGGGTCTGGCAATCAGCCCCAGCATTTT
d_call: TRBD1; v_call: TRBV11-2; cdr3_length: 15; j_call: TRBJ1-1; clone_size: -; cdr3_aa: CASSLHGTADTEAFF; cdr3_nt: TGTGCCAGCAGCTTACATGGGACAGCAGACACTGAAGCTTTCTTT
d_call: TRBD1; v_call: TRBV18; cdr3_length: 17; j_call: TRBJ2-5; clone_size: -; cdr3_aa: CASSPPLGRGRGETQYF; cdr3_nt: TGTGCCAGCTCACCACCGCTGGGCAGGGGGCGCGGGGAGACCCAGTACTTC